The sequence of this T cell receptor (beta chain) was determined in a study of T cell responses to AZD1222 COVID-19 vaccine. Study at large: Analyses pooled second doses at about 4 or about 12 weeks.

TCRdb's table, derived via immunoSEQ multiplex PCR, lists solely in-frame clones and lacks some. The sample shows about 140,000 clones, about 90% of them seen only once. Findings of the study overall: Baseline testing showed seropositivity in only five to seven AZD1222 recipients.

As to this clone: Its antigen remains unidentified.

The specimen comprised peripheral blood, sampled on day 0 of AZD1222 vaccination. The receptor was isolated from an adult in good health.

The CDR3 DNA is TGTGCCAGCAGCCGATCTTCCGGGACAGGGGCCCCAAGCTCCTACGAGCAGTACTTC. It codes for CASSRSSGTGAPSSYEQYF. The chain uses TRBV6-6 and TRBJ2-7, with 10 bases that match TRBD1. Trimming cost V 6 bases and J 0 bases; bases outside gene matches: 17. CDR3 length equals 19 residues. Per germline, CDR1 MNHNY and CDR2 SVGAGI (reference sequence).